This T cell receptor beta chain was found in a study of blood T cell repertoires in COVID-19. As for the study in general: COVID-19 samples from acute and convalescent phases originated in the United States, Italy and Spain. Sample material is recorded as cDNA or gDNA derived from T cells, B-cell-depleted T cells, or PBMCs.

Original processing methods: Estimates of nucleated cell counts were drawn from the amplification of reference gene primers. Clones were read by immunoSEQ multiplex PCR, and TCRdb kept only the in-frame ones, dropping some. V and J calls plus clone size are reproduced from that table; the DNA served to infer D and trimming. In the table there are under 200,000 clones, approximately 90% of which are singletons. The germline V and J ends were trimmed by 3 bases and 5 bases, with 14 bases remaining between them. The CDR3 spans 14 residues. Germline V lookup: CDR1 SGHAT, CDR2 FQNNGV. V is TRBV11-2 and J is TRBJ2-7; TRBD1 might be the D (6 bases). The sample was peripheral blood. This receptor was identified in a woman aged 55 to 70 who had recovered from COVID-19. CDR3 region: CASSFTTTGHEQYF. DNA for the CDR3: TGTGCCAGCAGCTTCACGACAACAGGGCACGAGCAGTACTTC. Variable domain in full (rest from reference TRBV11-2 and TRBJ2-7): EAGVAQSPRYKIIEKRQSVAFWCNPISGHATLYWYQQILGQGPKLLIQFQNNGVVDDSQLPKDRFSAERLKGVDSTLKIQPAKLEDSAVYLCASSFTTTGHEQYFGPGTRLTVT.